The 25 T cell receptor beta chains below come from one sample, sequenced in a study of Graves' ophthalmopathy and Graves' hyperthyroidism. RNA transcripts served as template for amplifying TCR beta CDR3 sequences. First-round RT-PCR with HTBI primers preceded a second-round multiplex PCR. TCRdb itself ran the multiplex PCR reads through MiXCR, one entry per CDR3 protein. The sample holds about 370,000 distinct CDR3 sequences, approximately 16% seen once. Specimen: peripheral blood. The source of these receptors is a young woman with Graves' ophthalmopathy.

This clonotype was picked up many times. The chain uses TRBV4-1 and TRBJ2-5; 8 positions agree with TRBD1. The V gene's germline CDR1 is MGHRA and CDR2 YSYEKL. The junction had 10 bases not matched to a gene; V was cut back by 5 bases and J by 5 bases. The CDR3 has 15 residues. The CDR3 bases are TGCGCCAGCAGCATCCTGGACAGGGCGTTGGAGACCCAGTACTTC. It codes for CASSILDRALETQYF.

This clonotype was detected ten times or more. The chain links TRBV7-2 to TRBJ1-5; D possibly corresponds to TRBD1 (6 bases). Trimming removed 4 bases from V and 0 bases from J, with 10 bases in between. The CDR3 runs to 15 residues. CDR1 and CDR2 (germline): SGHTA, FQGNSA. The DNA for the CDR3 is TGTGCCAGCAGCTCAGGGGCTTATAGCAATCAGCCCCAGCATTTT. This gives the protein CASSSGAYSNQPQHF.

In this sample, this clonotype turned up many times. V and J are TRBV3-1 and TRBJ2-7; D ambiguous. Trimming stripped 3 bases from V and 1 base from J, with 4 bases between. The germline V gene encodes CDR1 LGHDT and CDR2 YNNKEL (reference sequence). The CDR3 consists of 12 residues. DNA for the CDR3: TGTGCCAGCAGCCAGCGATCCTACGAGCAGTACTTC. This encodes CASSQRSYEQYF.

The chain carries TRBV7-2 and TRBJ2-5; D is possibly TRBD2 (5 bases). The V gene lost 5 bases and the J gene lost 9 bases, with 16 bases spanning the gap. This CDR3 has 13 amino acids. The germline gives CDR1 SGHTA, CDR2 FQGNSA. In nucleotides, the CDR3 is TGTGCCAGCAGCAATACTCGGGCCGGGGCCCAGTACTTC. Its protein product is CASSNTRAGAQYF.

There are a few counts of this clonotype. The genes are TRBV6-1 and TRBJ1-1; TRBD1 is a possible D gene (6 bases). Trimming left V 6 bases short and J 0 bases short, with 17 bases between. CDR1 is MNHNS, CDR2 SASEGT, per germline. The CDR3 sequence is 16 residues long. CDR3 DNA sequence: TGTGCCAGCAGGAGCGACAGGACCGTTCTGAACACTGAAGCTTTCTTT. Residues: CASRSDRTVLNTEAFF.

V usage is TRBV6-5 and J usage is TRBJ2-7, with TRBD2 matching 11 bases. The CDR3 has 15 amino acids. Trimming at V came to 2 bases and at J to 4 bases, leaving 4 bases not matched to a gene. Germline V gene sequence: CDR1 MNHEY, CDR2 SVGAGI. The CDR3 spells CASSYEASGRYEQYF. CDR3 DNA sequence: TGTGCCAGCAGTTACGAGGCTAGCGGGAGGTACGAGCAGTACTTC.

This clonotype was counted ten times or more. This chain joins TRBV5-1 and TRBJ1-1; weak D call: TRBD1 (6 bases). The V end lost 5 bases, the J end lost 4 bases, and 6 bases lay between the germline ends. CDR3 length: 11 amino acids. Germline lookup yields CDR1 SGHRS and CDR2 YFSETQ. In nucleotides, the CDR3 is TGCGCCAGCAGGGACAGCACTGAAGCTTTCTTT. Its protein is CASRDSTEAFF.

This clonotype was recorded at least ten times. The chain carries TRBV7-9 and TRBJ2-5, with 10 positions matching TRBD1. Per germline, CDR1 SEHNR and CDR2 FQNEAQ (reference sequence). This CDR3 is 15 amino acids long. The trim removed 5 bases at V and 5 bases at J, leaving 8 bases unmatched. The chain's CDR3 is CASSRRDRGPETQYF. The CDR3 DNA reads TGTGCCAGCAGCCGCCGGGACAGGGGTCCGGAGACCCAGTACTTC.

This clonotype was counted ten times or more. In nucleotides, the CDR3 is TGTGCCAGCAGCTCCCCGGGAGCCAACTATGGCTACACCTTC. This codes for CASSSPGANYGYTF. The V gene is TRBV7-2, the J gene TRBJ1-2; D is unclear. This CDR3 spans 14 amino acids. Germline lookup yields CDR1 SGHTA and CDR2 FQGNSA. V gave up 4 bases and J gave up 2 bases, with 11 bases separating them.

At least ten counts were recorded for this clonotype. The rearrangement uses TRBV19 and TRBJ1-6; possibly TRBD1 for D (6 bases). The germline gives CDR1 LNHDA, CDR2 SQIVND (reference sequence). The CDR3 runs 14 residues. Trimming shortened V by 5 bases and J by 9 bases, and 14 bases separated the two germline ends. The CDR3: CASSPRGELSPLHF. Written as DNA, the CDR3 is TGTGCCAGTAGTCCCAGGGGAGAGCTTTCACCCCTCCACTTT.

A single count supports this clonotype. The gene calls are TRBV4-1 and TRBJ2-4, with a possible D match to TRBD1 (6 bases). The V end was cut by 2 bases, the J end by 9 bases, with 11 bases between. CDR1 is MGHRA, CDR2 YSYEKL, per germline. This CDR3 region has 13 residues. CDR3 region: CASSQQQGGIQYF. The CDR3, as DNA: TGCGCCAGCAGCCAACAACAGGGCGGCATTCAGTACTTC.

The table lists this clonotype with many counts. The chain has TRBV20-1 and TRBJ2-5, with 11 bases identical to TRBD2. The J segment lost 1 base and the V segment lost 3 bases, leaving 1 base of the junction unmatched. CDR1 is DFQATT, CDR2 SNEGSKA, per germline (reference sequence). The CDR3 runs to 14 residues. The CDR3 protein is CSARGTSGQETQYF. In DNA form, the CDR3 reads TGCAGTGCTAGGGGGACTAGCGGCCAAGAGACCCAGTACTTC.

This clonotype occurred many times. V is TRBV12-3 or TRBV12-4 and J is TRBJ2-3; 10 bases are a match to TRBD2. CDR3 length: 15 amino acids. Losses at the gene ends were 6 bases for V and 3 bases for J; bases not matched to a gene: 6. CDR3 sequence (DNA): TGTGCCAGCAGGATAGCGGGAGGTAAAACAGATACGCAGTATTTT. Protein: CASRIAGGKTDTQYF.

The table lists this clonotype with many counts. The chain couples TRBV29-1 to TRBJ1-1, with D uncertain. Per the germline V gene, CDR1 is SQVTM and CDR2 is ANQGSEA. This CDR3 spans 12 amino acids. Trimming took 8 bases from V and 0 from J, leaving 10 bases between them. CDR3 sequence: CSPRRMNTEAFF. The CDR3 DNA reads as TGCAGCCCCCGCAGGATGAACACTGAAGCTTTCTTT.

As to this clonotype: At one of its ends the junction is not consistent with the germline gene, which may arise from a read error. The J gene is TRBJ2-2, the V gene TRBV19; TRBD2 aligns across 7 bases. Per the germline V gene, CDR1 is LNHDA and CDR2 is SQIVND (reference sequence). The CDR3 is made up of 13 amino acids. The CDR3 DNA reads TGTGCCTGTAGCGGGTCGAACACCGGGGAGCTGTTTTTT. Protein: CACSGSNTGELFF.

This clonotype was recorded a few times. This rearrangement joins TRBV18 to TRBJ2-7, with a weak D call TRBD1 (6 bases). The CDR3 is made up of 16 amino acids. Trimming left V 3 bases short and J 1 base short, with 16 bases between. In germline, CDR1 is KGHSH, CDR2 LQKENI. The CDR3 loop reads CASSPYTSDRSYEQYF. The CDR3 coding sequence is TGTGCCAGCTCACCGTATACCTCGGACAGATCCTACGAGCAGTACTTC.

Many counts were recorded for this clonotype. The chain uses TRBV7-3 and TRBJ2-3; 13 nucleotides agree with TRBD2. The CDR3 covers 14 residues. Germline V gives CDR1 SGHTA, CDR2 FQGTGA. The V segment lost 5 bases and the J segment 5 bases; nucleotides outside the gene matches: 1. The CDR3 DNA reads as TGTGCCAGCAGCCGACTAGCGGGAGGAGATACGCAGTATTTT. It encodes CASSRLAGGDTQYF.

This clonotype was seen at least ten times. This rearrangement joins TRBV12-3 or TRBV12-4 to TRBJ2-2; a possible D gene is TRBD1 (5 bases). Deletions cut 3 bases from V and 0 bases from J, with 11 bases between. The CDR3 length is 16 residues. Here the CDR3 DNA reads TGTGCCAGCAGTTTTCGAAGGGGCCCGAACACCGGGGAGCTGTTTTTT. Its protein product is CASSFRRGPNTGELFF.

This clonotype was recorded at least ten times. The chain employs TRBV9 and TRBJ1-6, with 10 bases identical to TRBD1. Trimming at V came to 4 bases and at J to 10 bases, leaving 8 bases not matched to a gene. This CDR3 has 15 amino acids. CDR1 SGDLS and CDR2 YYNGEE come from the germline V gene. CDR3 amino acids: CASSPSGTGDSPLHF. The DNA for the CDR3 is TGTGCCAGCAGCCCCTCAGGGACAGGGGACTCACCCCTCCACTTT.

The DNA of the CDR3 is TGCAGTGCCCCGAATGGGGGGAACGAGCAGTACTTC. Protein: CSAPNGGNEQYF. The chain is built from TRBV20-1 and TRBJ2-7; a possible D gene is TRBD2 (6 bases). Trimming stripped 6 bases from V and 5 bases from J, with 14 bases between. This CDR3 is built from 12 residues. Germline V gene data show CDR1 as DFQATT and CDR2 as SNEGSKA (reference sequence).

This clonotype was found many times. V gene TRBV2 combines with J gene TRBJ2-7; weak D call: TRBD1 (5 bases). The CDR3 covers 12 residues. V was pared by 6 bases and J by 2 bases, with 8 bases between. From germline, CDR1 is SNHLY and CDR2 FYNNEI. CDR3 residues: CASRSDTYEQYF. The CDR3 coding sequence is TGTGCCAGCAGGTCGGACACCTACGAGCAGTACTTC.

This clonotype was recorded many times. This rearrangement joins TRBV11-1 to TRBJ1-1; 7 nucleotides line up with TRBD1. This CDR3 is built from 17 residues. Unmatched junction bases numbered 15, after V lost 1 base and J lost 7 bases. Per the germline V gene, CDR1 is SGHAT and CDR2 is FQDESV (reference sequence). CDR3 sequence: CASSLVGARGGGFEAFF. The CDR3 coding sequence is TGTGCCAGCAGCTTAGTTGGTGCCAGGGGGGGAGGGTTTGAAGCTTTCTTT.

This clonotype was recorded many times. The chain carries TRBV11-1 and TRBJ1-1; 11 nucleotides match TRBD1. The junction had 14 bases not matched to a gene; V was cut back by 5 bases and J by 0 bases. This CDR3 is built from 19 residues. CDR1 and CDR2 (germline): SGHAT, FQDESV (reference sequence). The DNA for the CDR3 is TGTGCCAGCAGCCCAACCGAGGGTAGGACAGGGGGCATGAACACTGAAGCTTTCTTT. Translated: CASSPTEGRTGGMNTEAFF.

A few counts support this clonotype. V is TRBV7-8 and J is TRBJ1-5, with 8 bases that match TRBD1. The CDR3 is made up of 15 amino acids. Germline-derived CDR1 and CDR2 are SGHVS and FQNEAQ. After removal of 5 bases from V and 6 bases from J, the junction contained 9 bases not matched to a gene. The CDR3 sequence is CASSQQGQVRQPQHF. The DNA for the CDR3 is TGTGCCAGCAGCCAGCAGGGACAGGTGCGTCAGCCCCAGCATTTT. Using reference TRBV7-8 and TRBJ1-5 for the parts outside the CDR3, the full variable domain is GAGVSQSPRYKVAKRGQDVALRCDPISGHVSLFWYQQALGQGPEFLTYFQNEAQLDKSGLPSDRFFAERPEGSVSTLKIQRTQQEDSAVYLCASSQQGQVRQPQHFGDGTRLSIL.

This sequence joins TRBV6-1 and TRBJ2-5, with 10 nucleotides matching TRBD2. CDR1 and CDR2 from the germline V gene are MNHNS and SASEGT. J lost 2 bases, V lost 7 bases, and 7 bases had no gene match. This CDR3 is built from 15 residues. This CDR3 reads CASIFQAGGQETQYF. DNA of the CDR3: TGTGCCAGCATCTTCCAAGCGGGAGGGCAAGAGACCCAGTACTTC.